This T cell receptor beta chain is from a study of blood T cell repertoires in COVID-19. Study background: COVID-19 samples collected from the United States, Italy and Spain covered acute and convalescent phases.

Repertoires were generated with immunoSEQ multiplex PCR, while TCRdb's copy carries only in-frame clones and drops some. The repertoire has 200,000 or so clones, 88% of them found once; the top ten carry about 3.5%. Ages ranged from about 18 to 100 years, with residence in approximately 25 US areas. Sequenced input: PBMCs or T cells enriched from blood (not recorded which). This clonotype originated in a woman in her twenties or thirties who had been exposed to COVID-19.

This CDR3 reads CASSIRGENPNYGYTF. The CDR3 DNA follows: TGTGCCAGTAGTATTAGGGGTGAGAACCCCAACTATGGCTACACCTTC. The V and J genes are TRBV19 and TRBJ1-2, with D possibly TRBD1 on 5 matching bases. Germline CDR1 reads LNHDA; CDR2 reads SQIVND (reference sequence). The ends were cut back, 3 bases at V and 2 bases at J, with 16 bases in the middle. The CDR3 loop spans 16 amino acids.